These T cell receptor beta chains were read from a single sample in a study of shared clonotypes between healthy human individuals. TCRdb's table, derived via immunoSEQ multiplex PCR, lists solely in-frame clones and lacks some. The sample holds about 2.3 million clones, 85% to 95% seen once. The sequenced sample consisted of naive CD4+ T cells from PBMCs. The receptors were gathered from a man between 18 and 29 years old in good health. Some clones in this sample may be carry-over from other donors' samples. The CDR3 runs from the conserved cysteine through the conserved F or W. Fields, in order: V gene, D gene, J gene, clone size, CDR3 DNA, CDR3 protein. A D gene is named only where the DNA matches it firmly. Clone size is shown for a subset of rows, as once, few, many or a class of expanded clone.

v_gene: TRBV5-1; d_gene: .; j_gene: TRBJ2-3; abundance: .; CDR3nt: TGCGCCAGCAGCTTGCGAGAAGGGGGCACAGATACGCAGTATTTT; CDR3aa: CASSLREGGTDTQYF
v_gene: TRBV28; d_gene: .; j_gene: TRBJ1-4; abundance: .; CDR3nt: TGTGCCAGCAGTTCCCCAGCAGGCCCAACTAATGAAAAACTGTTTTTT; CDR3aa: CASSSPAGPTNEKLFF
v_gene: TRBV18; d_gene: TRBD1; j_gene: TRBJ2-7; abundance: .; CDR3nt: TGTGCCAGCTCACCCCTCGGGACAGGTTACGAGCAGTACTTC; CDR3aa: CASSPLGTGYEQYF
v_gene: TRBV7-9; d_gene: .; j_gene: TRBJ2-5; abundance: .; CDR3nt: TGTGCCAGCAGCCCCCCTTCCCAAGAGACCCAGTACTTC; CDR3aa: CASSPPSQETQYF
v_gene: TRBV29-1; d_gene: .; j_gene: TRBJ1-1; abundance: .; CDR3nt: TGCAGCGTTGCGCGGACGACTGAAGCTTTCTTT; CDR3aa: CSVARTTEAFF
v_gene: TRBV9; d_gene: .; j_gene: TRBJ2-7; abundance: .; CDR3nt: TGTGCCAGCAGCGTACAGGCAGCCAACTACGAGCAGTACTTC; CDR3aa: CASSVQAANYEQYF
v_gene: TRBV5-1; d_gene: .; j_gene: TRBJ2-5; abundance: .; CDR3nt: TGCGCCAGCAGCTTGGGGGTAAGAAGGGGACCCAATAAAGAGACCCAGTACTTC; CDR3aa: CASSLGVRRGPNKETQYF
v_gene: TRBV10-2; d_gene: .; j_gene: TRBJ1-2; abundance: .; CDR3nt: TGCGCCAGCAGTGATACAGGGCTTAACTATGGCTACACCTTC; CDR3aa: CASSDTGLNYGYTF
v_gene: TRBV19; d_gene: .; j_gene: TRBJ1-5; abundance: once; CDR3nt: TGTGCCAGTAGTATATGGGTAGGGGGGGGCACTCAGCCCCAGCATTTT; CDR3aa: CASSIWVGGGTQPQHF
v_gene: TRBV5-4; d_gene: .; j_gene: TRBJ1-1; abundance: .; CDR3nt: TGTGCCAGCAGCGTCGGTTCCGGTGGAGCTTTCTTT; CDR3aa: CASSVGSGGAFF
v_gene: TRBV25-1; d_gene: .; j_gene: TRBJ1-3; abundance: .; CDR3nt: TGTGCCAGCAGTGAATTTCTGGGCCGTGGAAACACCATATATTTT; CDR3aa: CASSEFLGRGNTIYF
v_gene: TRBV11-3; d_gene: .; j_gene: TRBJ2-3; abundance: .; CDR3nt: TGTGCCAGCAGCTTAGATAAGCCTACAGATACGCAGTATTTT; CDR3aa: CASSLDKPTDTQYF
v_gene: TRBV6-4; d_gene: .; j_gene: TRBJ1-2; abundance: .; CDR3nt: TGTGCCAGCAGTGAAAGTAGCCTTACAGTCGGCGGCTACACCTTC; CDR3aa: CASSESSLTVGGYTF
v_gene: TRBV2; d_gene: .; j_gene: TRBJ2-1; abundance: .; CDR3nt: TGTGCCAGCAGTGGGGGGAGATCCTACAATGAGCAGTTCTTC; CDR3aa: CASSGGRSYNEQFF
v_gene: TRBV7-2; d_gene: .; j_gene: TRBJ2-7; abundance: .; CDR3nt: TGTGCCAGCAGCCGGGACCGGGGGCGCTACGAGCAGTACTTC; CDR3aa: CASSRDRGRYEQYF
v_gene: TRBV7-3; d_gene: TRBD1; j_gene: TRBJ2-1; abundance: .; CDR3nt: TGTGCCAGCAGCAAAACAGGGGATCCAGTCGAGCAGTTCTTC; CDR3aa: CASSKTGDPVEQFF
v_gene: TRBV5-4; d_gene: .; j_gene: TRBJ2-1; abundance: .; CDR3nt: TGTGCCAGCAGCTCTCCTGGGGGTTACAATGAGCAGTTCTTC; CDR3aa: CASSSPGGYNEQFF
v_gene: TRBV9; d_gene: .; j_gene: TRBJ2-1; abundance: .; CDR3nt: TGTGCCACCGCCCTGGACAGTTACAATGAGCAGTTCTTC; CDR3aa: CATALDSYNEQFF
v_gene: TRBV6-1; d_gene: .; j_gene: TRBJ2-1; abundance: .; CDR3nt: TGTGCCAGCAGATTCACCTACAATGAGCAGTTCTTC; CDR3aa: CASRFTYNEQFF
v_gene: TRBV6-1; d_gene: TRBD1; j_gene: TRBJ2-2; abundance: .; CDR3nt: TGTGCCAGCAGTGACCCCCCCGGACAGGGCGGCACCGGGGAGCTGTTTTTT; CDR3aa: CASSDPPGQGGTGELFF
v_gene: TRBV5-4; d_gene: .; j_gene: TRBJ1-3; abundance: .; CDR3nt: TGTGCCAGCAGCTACCAGGGATCTGGAAACACCATATATTTT; CDR3aa: CASSYQGSGNTIYF
v_gene: TRBV2; d_gene: .; j_gene: TRBJ2-5; abundance: .; CDR3nt: TGTGCCAGCAGTGAACAAAGTGAAGAGACCCAGTACTTC; CDR3aa: CASSEQSEETQYF
v_gene: TRBV28; d_gene: .; j_gene: TRBJ1-3; abundance: .; CDR3nt: TGTGCCAGCAGTTTGAGGGATATTTACTCTGGAAACACCATATATTTT; CDR3aa: CASSLRDIYSGNTIYF
v_gene: TRBV28; d_gene: .; j_gene: TRBJ1-2; abundance: .; CDR3nt: TGTGCCAGCAGTTCCGGCCCAGCTAACTATGGCTACACCTTC; CDR3aa: CASSSGPANYGYTF
v_gene: TRBV2; d_gene: .; j_gene: TRBJ2-1; abundance: .; CDR3nt: TGTGCCAGCAGTGAAGCGCTTCAGGGGATCGGAGAGCAGTTCTTC; CDR3aa: CASSEALQGIGEQFF
v_gene: TRBV5-6; d_gene: .; j_gene: TRBJ2-5; abundance: .; CDR3nt: TGTGCCAGCAGCTCTGGTGGGGGATTCTACGAGACCCAGTACTTC; CDR3aa: CASSSGGGFYETQYF
v_gene: TRBV28; d_gene: .; j_gene: TRBJ2-7; abundance: .; CDR3nt: TGTGCCAGCAAAGGGTTGGGGCAGCCGGGGGCCGAGCAGTACTTC; CDR3aa: CASKGLGQPGAEQYF
v_gene: TRBV6-6; d_gene: .; j_gene: TRBJ2-7; abundance: .; CDR3nt: TGTGCCAGCAGTTACTCGGGTCAGTCCTACGAGCAGTACTTC; CDR3aa: CASSYSGQSYEQYF
v_gene: TRBV28; d_gene: .; j_gene: TRBJ2-1; abundance: .; CDR3nt: TGTGCCAGCAGTTTAGAAGGGGTGGGGGTCGATGAGCAGTTCTTC; CDR3aa: CASSLEGVGVDEQFF
v_gene: TRBV28; d_gene: TRBD1; j_gene: TRBJ1-5; abundance: .; CDR3nt: TGTGCCAGCAGCCAACGCCGGGACAGCTTTAATAGCAATCAGCCCCAGCATTTT; CDR3aa: CASSQRRDSFNSNQPQHF
v_gene: TRBV5-1; d_gene: TRBD1; j_gene: TRBJ2-3; abundance: .; CDR3nt: TGCGCCAGCAGCGCGGGACAGGGGGCAGATACGCAGTATTTT; CDR3aa: CASSAGQGADTQYF
v_gene: TRBV28; d_gene: TRBD2; j_gene: TRBJ2-5; abundance: once; CDR3nt: TGTGCCAGCAGCTCTCTCGTAGGCGCGGGAGGGGTTAAGACCCAGTACTTC; CDR3aa: CASSSLVGAGGVKTQYF
v_gene: TRBV28; d_gene: .; j_gene: TRBJ2-3; abundance: .; CDR3nt: TGTGCCAGCAGTAGAAATACGCAGTATTTT; CDR3aa: CASSRNTQYF
v_gene: TRBV19; d_gene: TRBD2; j_gene: TRBJ2-1; abundance: .; CDR3nt: TGTGCCAGTAGCTCCATTTTCCAGACTAGCGGGAGCCAGTTCTTC; CDR3aa: CASSSIFQTSGSQFF
v_gene: TRBV11-2; d_gene: .; j_gene: TRBJ2-1; abundance: .; CDR3nt: TGTGCCAGCAGCTTAGACGGCAGGGGCATCGGTGAGCAGTTCTTC; CDR3aa: CASSLDGRGIGEQFF
v_gene: TRBV5-1; d_gene: TRBD2; j_gene: TRBJ2-5; abundance: few; CDR3nt: TGCGCCAGCACATCTGGGGGGGAGAGGGAGACCCAGTACTTC; CDR3aa: CASTSGGERETQYF
v_gene: TRBV7-2; d_gene: TRBD2; j_gene: TRBJ2-1; abundance: once; CDR3nt: TGTGCCAGCAGCTTATCTGCGGGAGCGATCTACAATGAGCAGTTCTTC; CDR3aa: CASSLSAGAIYNEQFF
v_gene: TRBV27; d_gene: .; j_gene: TRBJ1-4; abundance: .; CDR3nt: TGTGCCAGCAGTTTGAGACAAAATGAAAAACTGTTTTTT; CDR3aa: CASSLRQNEKLFF
v_gene: TRBV28; d_gene: .; j_gene: TRBJ2-1; abundance: few; CDR3nt: TGTGCCAGCAGTTTATTCCGTCGTTCTGAGCAGTTCTTC; CDR3aa: CASSLFRRSEQFF
v_gene: TRBV15; d_gene: TRBD2; j_gene: TRBJ2-6; abundance: .; CDR3nt: TGTGCCACCAGCAACGGGAGAGGGAGGGTGACGGCGGGGGCCAACGTCCTGACTTTC; CDR3aa: CATSNGRGRVTAGANVLTF
v_gene: TRBV28; d_gene: .; j_gene: TRBJ1-5; abundance: .; CDR3nt: TGTGCCAGCAGTATGGATCCTCCCGTTCAGCCCCAGCATTTT; CDR3aa: CASSMDPPVQPQHF
v_gene: TRBV19; d_gene: .; j_gene: TRBJ1-2; abundance: .; CDR3nt: TGTGCCAGTAGTCCGCAGGAACGAGGCTATGGCTACACCTTC; CDR3aa: CASSPQERGYGYTF
v_gene: TRBV2; d_gene: TRBD2; j_gene: TRBJ2-3; abundance: .; CDR3nt: TGTGCCAGCAGTTTCCCGGCTAGCGGGAGTTTGATTAGCACAGATACGCAGTATTTT; CDR3aa: CASSFPASGSLISTDTQYF
v_gene: TRBV6-1; d_gene: .; j_gene: TRBJ2-7; abundance: .; CDR3nt: TGTGCATACAGTAAAGGGGGCTACGAGCAGTACTTC; CDR3aa: CAYSKGGYEQYF
v_gene: TRBV7-3; d_gene: .; j_gene: TRBJ1-1; abundance: .; CDR3nt: TGTGCCAGCAGCTTATTCGGGTCCCGGAACACTGAAGCTTTCTTT; CDR3aa: CASSLFGSRNTEAFF
v_gene: TRBV7-2; d_gene: TRBD2; j_gene: TRBJ2-3; abundance: once; CDR3nt: TGTGCCAGCAGCGCGGGACTAGCGGGAGAGTTTACAGATACGCAGTATTTT; CDR3aa: CASSAGLAGEFTDTQYF
v_gene: TRBV5-1; d_gene: .; j_gene: TRBJ1-2; abundance: .; CDR3nt: TGCGCCAGCAGTGATCCGGATACTGGCTACACCTTC; CDR3aa: CASSDPDTGYTF
v_gene: TRBV29-1; d_gene: TRBD1; j_gene: TRBJ2-3; abundance: .; CDR3nt: TGCAGCGTTGATGGGGAAGGGACAGGGGCCACAGATACGCAGTATTTT; CDR3aa: CSVDGEGTGATDTQYF
v_gene: TRBV29-1; d_gene: .; j_gene: TRBJ2-5; abundance: .; CDR3nt: TGCAGCGTTGATTCAGGGGCCGAAGAGACCCAGTACTTC; CDR3aa: CSVDSGAEETQYF
v_gene: TRBV28; d_gene: .; j_gene: TRBJ1-1; abundance: few; CDR3nt: TGTGCCAGCACCAAAGACGGGAACACTGAAGCTTTCTTT; CDR3aa: CASTKDGNTEAFF
v_gene: TRBV5-1; d_gene: .; j_gene: TRBJ2-2; abundance: .; CDR3nt: TGCGCCAGCAGCTTGGCCAGGAACACCGGGGAGCTGTTTTTT; CDR3aa: CASSLARNTGELFF